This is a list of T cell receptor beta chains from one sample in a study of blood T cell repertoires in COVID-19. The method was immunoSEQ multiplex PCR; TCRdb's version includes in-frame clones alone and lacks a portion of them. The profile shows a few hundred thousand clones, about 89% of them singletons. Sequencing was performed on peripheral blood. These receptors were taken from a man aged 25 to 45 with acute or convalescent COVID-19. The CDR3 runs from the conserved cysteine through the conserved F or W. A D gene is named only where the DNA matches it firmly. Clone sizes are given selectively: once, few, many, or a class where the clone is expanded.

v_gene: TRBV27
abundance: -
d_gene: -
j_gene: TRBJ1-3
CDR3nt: TGTGCCACGTCATTGCGGACTGTCCACTCTCGCTCTGGAAACACCATATATTTT
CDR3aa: CATSLRTVHSRSGNTIYF

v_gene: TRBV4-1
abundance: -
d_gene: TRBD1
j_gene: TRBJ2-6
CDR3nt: TGCGCCAGCAGCCCCGGACAGGCGTACTCTGGGGCCAACGTCCTGACTTTC
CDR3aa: CASSPGQAYSGANVLTF

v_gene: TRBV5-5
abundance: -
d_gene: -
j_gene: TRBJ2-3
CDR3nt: TGTGCCAGCAGCTTGGCGGCGGCAGCGCATCCTAGCACAGATACGCAGTATTTT
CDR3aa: CASSLAAAAHPSTDTQYF

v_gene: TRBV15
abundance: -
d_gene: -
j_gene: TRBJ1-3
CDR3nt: TGTGCCACCAGCAGAGACCCCACGGGGTTCTCTGGAAACACCATATATTTT
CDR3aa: CATSRDPTGFSGNTIYF

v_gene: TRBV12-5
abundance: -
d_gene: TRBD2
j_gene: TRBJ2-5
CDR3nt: TGTGCTAGTGGTTTGTTTACGAGTAGCGGGATTCAAGAGACCCAGTACTTC
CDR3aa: CASGLFTSSGIQETQYF

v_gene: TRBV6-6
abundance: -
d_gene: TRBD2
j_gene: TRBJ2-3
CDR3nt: TGTGCCAGCACACCCGGGGGGGCGAGTGATACGCAGTATTTT
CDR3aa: CASTPGGASDTQYF

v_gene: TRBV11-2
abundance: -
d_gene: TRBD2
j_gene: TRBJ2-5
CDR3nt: TGTGCCAGCAGCGGTAGCGGGAGAGGCGAGACCCAGTACTTC
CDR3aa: CASSGSGRGETQYF

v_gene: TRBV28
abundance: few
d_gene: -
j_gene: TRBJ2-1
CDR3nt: TGTGCCAGCCTACGACAGCACTCCTACAATGAGCAGTTCTTC
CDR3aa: CASLRQHSYNEQFF

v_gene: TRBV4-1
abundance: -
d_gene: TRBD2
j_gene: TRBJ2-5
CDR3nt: TGCGCCAGCAGCCCAACGCGTGCTAGCGGATTTCAAGAGACCCAGTACTTC
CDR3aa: CASSPTRASGFQETQYF

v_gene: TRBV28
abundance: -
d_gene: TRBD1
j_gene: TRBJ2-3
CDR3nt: TGTGCCAGCAGTTCAAATGAACCGGGACAGGGGGACACAGATACGCAGTATTTT
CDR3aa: CASSSNEPGQGDTDTQYF

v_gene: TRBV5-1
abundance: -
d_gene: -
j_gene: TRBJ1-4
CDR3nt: TGCGCCAGCAGCTTTGCCCCTCCAGGGGCAGGAACTAATGAAAAACTGTTTTTT
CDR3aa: CASSFAPPGAGTNEKLFF